Below, one T cell receptor beta chain is given with its context. Antigen specificity is unknown. The record originates from a study of cytomegalovirus exposure and HLA in healthy donors. There are 19 residues in the CDR3. CDR1 is SGHRS, CDR2 YFSETQ, per germline. The J segment lost 1 base and the V segment lost 4 bases, leaving 15 bases of the junction unmatched. The donors (healthy individuals) were bone marrow donors. Primers for the PCR totalled 60 Vbeta and 13 Jbeta. As processed by the authors: Counted up in a later analysis, unique TCR beta chains came to about 80 million, with around 12 million shared. TCRdb's copy holds only in-frame clones and misses some; the assay was immunoSEQ multiplex PCR. The V and J calls and clone size were taken over from that table, and D and trimming were inferred from the DNA. The repertoire holds 130,000 or so clones, with roughly four fifths as singletons. Overall study findings and caveats: In a later analysis, the majority of CMV-associated beta chains seemingly showed HLA restriction.

This TCR came from a man in his late teens or twenties in good health and CMV-seropositive. V gene TRBV5-1 combines with J gene TRBJ1-3; 9 bases match TRBD1. Sequenced sample: PBMCs. The CDR3 nucleotides read TGCGCCAGCAGCAGCCGGCCCTCAAACAGGGGGCTGTCTGGAAACACCATATATTTT. Translation: CASSSRPSNRGLSGNTIYF.